This T cell receptor (beta chain) originates from a study of graft-versus-host responses after intestinal transplantation. Graft material was processed, releasing intraepithelial and lamina propria lymphocytes. Sequencing used immunoSEQ multiplex PCR; TCRdb keeps in-frame clones, though not all of them. The sample has 4,500 or so clones, approximately 72% seen once. J lost 4 bases, V lost 5 bases, and 14 bases had no gene match. The CDR3 loop spans 17 amino acids. Germline CDR1 reads PRHDT; CDR2 reads FYEKMQ (reference sequence). This TCR was sampled from a human patient who received an intestinal transplant, so some T cells may come from the graft donor. The sequenced sample was ileum tissue, obtained 17 days after transplant. The chain combines TRBV13 with TRBJ2-5, with TRBD2 matching over 9 bases. The CDR3 DNA sequence: TGTGCCAGCAGCCTCACGGGTTGGGCGGGGGGGCGAGAGACCCAGTACTTC. As protein: CASSLTGWAGGRETQYF. Supplemented by reference TRBV13 and TRBJ2-5, the full variable domain reads AAGVIQSPRHLIKEKRETATLKCYPIPRHDTVYWYQQGPGQDPQFLISFYEKMQSDKGSIPDRFSAQQFSDYHSELNMSSLELGDSALYFCASSLTGWAGGRETQYFGPGTRLLVL.